The 14 T cell receptor beta chains below come from one sample, sequenced in a study of T cells after yellow fever vaccination. In TCRdb, the 5' RACE reads were re-called with MiXCR into one record per CDR3 protein. The table shows roughly 310,000 distinct CDR3 sequences, with 8.7% occurring only once. The sample was PBMCs, taken on the day of the first yellow fever vaccination. These receptors originate from a young man who received the YFV17D yellow fever vaccine.

There are a few counts of this clonotype. The gene calls are TRBV4-1 and TRBJ2-4, with D possibly being TRBD1 (5 bases). The ends were cut back, 0 bases at V and 7 bases at J, with 22 bases in the middle. The germline V gene has CDR1 MGHRA and CDR2 YSYEKL. This CDR3 contains 18 residues. The CDR3 loop reads CASSQESREGYKRNIQYF. CDR3 in DNA: TGCGCCAGCAGCCAAGAGAGCAGGGAAGGGTATAAACGGAACATTCAGTACTTC.

This clonotype was detected a few times. The genes are TRBV5-1 and TRBJ2-5; TRBD1 agrees at 7 bases. The CDR3 loop spans 16 amino acids. The germline V gene has CDR1 SGHRS and CDR2 YFSETQ. The J segment lost 5 bases and the V segment lost 4 bases, leaving 14 bases of the junction unmatched. The CDR3: CASSPEPQGFGETQYF. The CDR3 DNA reads TGCGCCAGCAGCCCGGAACCACAGGGGTTCGGGGAGACCCAGTACTTC.

The chain couples TRBV12-3 or TRBV12-4 to TRBJ1-2, with 10 nucleotides matching TRBD1. After removal of 7 bases from V and 4 bases from J, the junction contained 6 bases not matched to a gene. The CDR3 totals 14 residues. The CDR3 loop reads CASTFGTGVYGYTF. CDR3 DNA: TGTGCCAGCACATTCGGGACAGGGGTCTATGGCTACACCTTC.

This clonotype has a handful of counts. The V call is TRBV24-1, the J call TRBJ2-7; D gene ambiguous. V was pared by 9 bases and J by 5 bases, with 7 bases between. Per the germline V gene, CDR1 is KGHDR and CDR2 is SFDVKD. The length of the CDR3 is 10 residues. CDR3 nucleotide sequence: TGTGCCACCGAGGTGCACGAGCAGTACTTC. Residues: CATEVHEQYF.

J is TRBJ2-2 and V is TRBV25-1, with unresolved D. V gave up 6 bases and J gave up 4 bases, with 12 bases separating them. Germline V lookup: CDR1 MGHDK, CDR2 SYGVNS. The CDR3 sequence is 14 residues long. CDR3 protein: CASRRREGTGELFF. The CDR3 region has the DNA TGTGCCAGCAGGAGAAGGGAAGGCACCGGGGAGCTGTTTTTT.

This clonotype was detected a few times. The chain carries TRBV2 and TRBJ1-3; possible D gene TRBD1, 5 bases. Germline V gene data show CDR1 as SNHLY and CDR2 as FYNNEI. The ends were cut back, 2 bases at V and 1 base at J, with 9 bases in the middle. The CDR3 is 15 residues long. This chain's CDR3 is CASSERRGSGNTIYF. DNA for the CDR3: TGTGCCAGCAGTGAACGTAGGGGATCTGGAAACACCATATATTTT.

The sample holds a few counts of this clonotype. This rearrangement joins TRBV14 to TRBJ1-3, with 7 positions matching TRBD1. Germline V CDR1 and CDR2: SGHDN, FVKESK. With 1 base clipped from V and 0 bases from J, the junction kept 12 bases outside the gene matches. The CDR3 covers 19 residues. CDR3 sequence (DNA): TGTGCCAGCAGCCAAGTAACGGCAGGGGGTTACCGCTCTGGAAACACCATATATTTT. It is translated as CASSQVTAGGYRSGNTIYF.

The V gene is TRBV7-6, the J gene TRBJ2-7; 11 bases fit TRBD2. With 5 bases clipped from V and 1 base from J, the junction kept 7 bases outside the gene matches. The germline CDR1 and CDR2 sequences are SGHVS and FNYEAQ. The CDR3 extends over 16 amino acids. The CDR3 DNA is TGTGCCAGCAGCCCCCTCCTAGCGGGGGGATCCTACGAGCAGTACTTC. Translated, it gives CASSPLLAGGSYEQYF.

The genes are TRBV7-9 and TRBJ2-3; weak D call: TRBD2 (6 bases). Germline V gives CDR1 SEHNR, CDR2 FQNEAQ (reference sequence). With 5 bases removed from V and 2 bases from J, the gap between germline ends came to 14 bases. The length of the CDR3 is 15 residues. The CDR3 loop reads CASSGTLADTDTQYF. CDR3 DNA sequence: TGTGCCAGCAGCGGGACTCTTGCTGACACAGATACGCAGTATTTT.

This chain joins TRBV7-9 and TRBJ1-4; the D is unclear. With 5 bases removed from V and 4 bases from J, the gap between germline ends came to 14 bases. The CDR3 is 15 amino acids. The V gene's germline CDR1 is SEHNR and CDR2 FQNEAQ (reference sequence). The CDR3 sequence: CASSPPTRLNEKLFF. For the CDR3, the DNA is TGTGCCAGCAGCCCGCCGACCCGTCTTAATGAAAAACTGTTTTTT.

This clonotype showed up just a few times. The V call is TRBV20-1, the J call TRBJ1-5; D is unclear. CDR3 length equals 13 residues. Germline V gene lookup returns CDR1 DFQATT and CDR2 SNEGSKA (reference sequence). V lost 2 bases and J 0 bases, leaving 5 bases between the germline ends. CDR3: CSARYSSNQPQHF. The CDR3 coding sequence is TGCAGTGCTAGATACAGTAGCAATCAGCCCCAGCATTTT.

V usage is TRBV2 and J usage is TRBJ2-7, with D uncertain. The CDR3 length is 15 residues. Germline lookup yields CDR1 SNHLY and CDR2 FYNNEI. Trimming removed 9 bases from V and 2 bases from J, with 20 bases in between. The CDR3, as DNA: TGTGCCAGATCCCTCCCCCAAACGGCAGCCTACGAGCAGTACTTC. Translated: CARSLPQTAAYEQYF.

This clonotype showed up just a few times. The chain combines TRBV28 with TRBJ2-7; possibly TRBD1 or TRBD2 for D (5 bases each). The CDR3 extends over 12 amino acids. Per germline, CDR1 MDHEN and CDR2 SYDVKM. The V gene lost 3 bases and the J gene lost 9 bases, with 12 bases spanning the gap. In DNA form, the CDR3 reads TGTGCCAGCAGTTTCCCCGGTGGGGGGCAGTACGTC. This sequence encodes CASSFPGGGQYV.

The table lists this clonotype with a few counts. The CDR3 spells CASSAGTYEKLFF. CDR3 sequence (DNA): TGTGCCAGCAGTGCAGGTACTTATGAAAAACTGTTTTTT. The J gene is TRBJ1-4, the V gene TRBV25-1, with no clear D. The CDR3 totals 13 residues. Trimming took off 4 bases at V and 6 bases at J, with 9 bases between the two ends. Looked up from germline, CDR1 is MGHDK and CDR2 is SYGVNS.